The 14 T cell receptor beta chains reported below all come from one sample, sequenced in a study of blood T cell repertoires in COVID-19. Sequencing was performed with immunoSEQ multiplex PCR; in TCRdb, only in-frame clones are kept and a portion is missing. The repertoire consists of more than 140,000 clones, with around 83% occurring once and the leading ten covering about 7.8%. Specimen: peripheral blood. These receptors were taken from a woman aged 50 to 65 in a cohort sampled during active or convalescent COVID-19.

The rearrangement joins TRBV11-2 to TRBJ1-1; D possibly corresponds to TRBD1 (6 bases). The V and J ends lost 4 bases and 1 base respectively, with 13 bases between them. The CDR3 consists of 15 residues. The germline gives CDR1 SGHAT, CDR2 FQNNGV. The CDR3 sequence: CASSSMTGRNTEAFF. The CDR3 region has the DNA TGTGCCAGCAGCTCTATGACAGGACGGAACACTGAAGCTTTCTTT.

This clone has just one count. The CDR3 sequence: CASSQVGSRYEQYF. CDR3 DNA: TGCGCCAGCAGCCAAGTCGGGTCCCGATACGAGCAGTACTTC. V usage is TRBV4-1 and J usage is TRBJ2-7; no reliable D call. Trimming left V 1 base short and J 4 bases short, with 11 bases between. This CDR3 region has 14 residues. Germline lookup yields CDR1 MGHRA and CDR2 YSYEKL.

This clone was found a few times. V is TRBV3-1 (or the pseudogene TRBV3-2) and J is TRBJ2-5; 7 bases align to TRBD1. The V gene's germline CDR1 is LGHDT and CDR2 YNNKEL (reference sequence). The trim removed 1 base at V and 4 bases at J, leaving 6 bases unmatched. The CDR3 loop spans 15 amino acids. The CDR3 protein is CASSQGPGTVETQYF. The CDR3 nucleotides read TGTGCCAGCAGCCAAGGACCAGGGACAGTAGAGACCCAGTACTTC.

This chain connects TRBV7-6 to TRBJ2-5; TRBD2 might be the D (6 bases). Trimming removed 1 base at V and 5 bases at J, with 14 bases between. The CDR3 spans 15 residues. Per germline, CDR1 SGHVS and CDR2 FNYEAQ. The CDR3 DNA is TGTGCCAGCAGCTTAGGGACTACCCCTTCTGAGACCCAGTACTTC. Its translation is CASSLGTTPSETQYF.

This chain joins TRBV30 and TRBJ2-3, with unresolved D. The CDR3 is 12 residues long. Germline assignment: CDR1 GTSNPN and CDR2 SVGIG (reference sequence). V lost 2 bases and J 8 bases, leaving 11 bases between the germline ends. CDR3 in amino acids: CAWSPGPPTQYF. For the CDR3, the DNA is TGTGCCTGGAGTCCGGGTCCTCCTACGCAGTATTTT.

J is TRBJ2-3 and V is TRBV4-1, with 11 bases matching TRBD1. The CDR3 has 17 residues. Germline V gene data show CDR1 as MGHRA and CDR2 as YSYEKL. V gave up 0 bases and J gave up 1 base; unmatched junction bases: 3. The CDR3 region is CASSQDWGQGGTDTQYF. The CDR3 DNA sequence: TGCGCCAGCAGCCAAGATTGGGGACAGGGGGGCACAGATACGCAGTATTTT.

The V call is TRBV19, the J call TRBJ1-3; 10 nucleotides agree with TRBD1. Losses at the gene ends were 5 bases for V and 2 bases for J; bases not matched to a gene: 3. This CDR3 comprises 15 residues. From germline, CDR1 is LNHDA and CDR2 SQIVND (reference sequence). In DNA form, the CDR3 reads TGTGCCAGTAGTGTGGGGACAGGGGCTGGAAACACCATATATTTT. Its protein is CASSVGTGAGNTIYF.

This rearrangement joins TRBV14 to TRBJ1-2; 9 positions agree with TRBD1. The J segment lost 4 bases and the V segment lost 4 bases, leaving 7 bases of the junction unmatched. Germline-derived CDR1 and CDR2 are SGHDN and FVKESK. This CDR3 is built from 15 residues. The DNA for the CDR3 is TGTGCCAGCAGCCTCCGGACAGGGGCGACCTATGGCTACACCTTC. This encodes CASSLRTGATYGYTF.

The CDR3 loop is CASSYDRAASSPLHF. DNA for the CDR3: TGTGCCAGCAGTTACGACAGGGCGGCGAGTTCACCCCTCCACTTT. V is TRBV6-5 and J is TRBJ1-6; 7 nucleotides align to TRBD1. The CDR3 is 15 amino acids. V lost 2 bases, J lost 9 bases, and 7 bases stayed unmatched. Germline CDR1 MNHEY, CDR2 SVGAGI.

The chain carries TRBV25-1 and TRBJ1-1; D unresolved. V was pared by 3 bases and J by 1 base, with 9 bases between. The CDR3 has 14 amino acids. Per germline, CDR1 MGHDK and CDR2 SYGVNS. CDR3 bases: TGTGCCAGCAGTGAGGCGGTGGAGAACACTGAAGCTTTCTTT. The encoded protein is CASSEAVENTEAFF.

V and J are TRBV19 and TRBJ2-5; 8 bases align to TRBD2. The CDR3 is 14 amino acids. The trim removed 4 bases at V and 5 bases at J, leaving 6 bases unmatched. CDR1 and CDR2 from the germline V gene are LNHDA and SQIVND (reference sequence). The CDR3 sequence is CASSTNLAGETQYF. CDR3 coding DNA: TGTGCCAGTAGTACCAACTTAGCGGGGGAGACCCAGTACTTC.

The chain employs TRBV7-6 and TRBJ2-7; D may be TRBD1 (5 bases). This CDR3 has 14 amino acids. The germline CDR1 and CDR2 sequences are SGHVS and FNYEAQ. V was trimmed by 1 base and J by 2 bases, leaving 9 bases between them. The CDR3, as DNA: TGTGCCAGCAGCTTAGGTACAGGAACCTACGAGCAGTACTTC. As protein: CASSLGTGTYEQYF.

The V and J genes are TRBV5-1 and TRBJ2-5; D not certain. The V end was cut by 2 bases, the J end by 6 bases, with 17 bases between. CDR3 length equals 15 residues. Looked up from germline, CDR1 is SGHRS and CDR2 is YFSETQ. CDR3 coding DNA: TGCGCCAGCAGCTTCCGGCAGTTTGCGGAAAAGACCCAGTACTTC. Encoded protein: CASSFRQFAEKTQYF.

The chain links TRBV19 to TRBJ1-1, with a possible D match to TRBD1 (6 bases). V dropped 4 bases and J dropped 4 bases, with 10 bases sitting between them. Germline V lookup: CDR1 LNHDA, CDR2 SQIVND (reference sequence). This CDR3 is built from 13 residues. CDR3 nucleotide sequence: TGTGCCAGTAGTAGGGGGCCGGGCACTGAAGCTTTCTTT. Amino acids: CASSRGPGTEAFF.